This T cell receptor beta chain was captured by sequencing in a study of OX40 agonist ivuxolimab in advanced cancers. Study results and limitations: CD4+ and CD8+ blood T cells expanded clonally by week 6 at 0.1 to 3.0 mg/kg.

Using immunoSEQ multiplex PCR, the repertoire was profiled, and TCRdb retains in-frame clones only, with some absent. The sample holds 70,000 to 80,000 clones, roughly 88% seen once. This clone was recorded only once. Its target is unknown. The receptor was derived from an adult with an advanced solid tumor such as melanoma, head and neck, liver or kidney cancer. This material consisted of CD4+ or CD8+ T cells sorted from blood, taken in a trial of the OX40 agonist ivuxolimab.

CDR3 in DNA: TGTGCCAGCAGCAAACTCTCCCCAGGGATAGGGTCTAGGTACAATGAGCAGTTCTTC. This codes for CASSKLSPGIGSRYNEQFF. This rearrangement joins TRBV21-1 to TRBJ2-1; TRBD1, the table's D call, was not compared with the DNA. TRBV21-1 constitutes a pseudogene. This CDR3 is 19 amino acids long.